A single sample gave rise to the 26 T cell receptor beta chains below, sequenced in a study of cytomegalovirus exposure and HLA in healthy donors. This PCR relied on a set of 60 Vbeta primers and 13 Jbeta primers. Assay: immunoSEQ multiplex PCR; the TCRdb copy retains only in-frame clones and omits some. The repertoire holds tens of thousands of clones, approximately 80% seen once, with around 2.9% in the top ten. Specimen: PBMCs. These receptors were collected from a woman aged 25 to 39 in good health and CMV-seronegative.

The chain combines TRBV11-2 with TRBJ1-2; 10 bases match TRBD1. CDR1 and CDR2 from the germline V gene are SGHAT and FQNNGV. The CDR3 is 14 residues long. J was trimmed by 3 bases and V by 5 bases; bases with no gene match: 3. The CDR3 DNA is TGTGCCAGCAGCCACGGACAGGGGGACTATGGCTACACCTTC. Its protein is CASSHGQGDYGYTF.

The chain uses TRBV25-1 and TRBJ1-2, with 9 nucleotides matching TRBD1. Germline V gene data show CDR1 as MGHDK and CDR2 as SYGVNS. The length of the CDR3 is 16 residues. Trimming at V came to 0 bases and at J to 3 bases, leaving 5 bases not matched to a gene. CDR3: CASSEYLGQGHYGYTF. The CDR3 coding sequence is TGTGCCAGCAGTGAATATTTGGGACAGGGTCACTATGGCTACACCTTC.

A few counts support this clone. The chain is built from TRBV19 and TRBJ1-2; TRBD1 aligns across 10 bases. Germline CDR1 is LNHDA and CDR2 is SQIVND (reference sequence). The CDR3 contains 14 residues. V gave up 5 bases and J gave up 4 bases; unmatched junction bases: 4. The CDR3 here is CASSPDRGFYGYTF. CDR3 in DNA: TGTGCCAGTAGTCCGGACAGGGGGTTCTATGGCTACACCTTC.

This chain connects TRBV21-1 to TRBJ2-2; the tabulated D call, TRBD1, remains unverified against the DNA. TRBV21-1 has pseudogene status. This CDR3 is 18 amino acids long. CDR3 DNA: TGTGCCAGCAGCAAAGCCTCTCCACGGGACACTAACACCGGGGAGCTGTTTTTT. Encoded protein: CASSKASPRDTNTGELFF.

This chain's CDR3 is CASSVGGAGTGELFF. In DNA, the CDR3 is TGTGCCAGCAGCGTGGGCGGCGCGGGCACCGGGGAGCTGTTTTTT. This chain joins TRBV9 and TRBJ2-2; D possibly corresponds to TRBD2 (5 bases). Germline-derived CDR1 and CDR2 are SGDLS and YYNGEE. This CDR3 contains 15 residues. Trimming stripped 2 bases from V and 4 bases from J, with 12 bases between.

The chain combines TRBV27 with TRBJ1-2; perhaps TRBD1 as D (5 bases). The CDR3 sequence is 13 residues long. In germline, CDR1 is MNHEY, CDR2 SMNVEV (reference sequence). V lost 0 bases and J 6 bases, leaving 8 bases between the germline ends. DNA of the CDR3: TGTGCCAGCAGTTTATCGATAGGGGATGGCTACACCTTC. This encodes CASSLSIGDGYTF.

The rearrangement uses TRBV5-1 and TRBJ2-2; 9 positions match TRBD1. Unmatched junction bases numbered 8, after V lost 10 bases and J lost 1 base. CDR3 length: 15 residues. The germline V gene has CDR1 SGHRS and CDR2 YFSETQ. CDR3 amino acids: CAGGTGQGNTGELFF. CDR3 DNA sequence: TGCGCCGGAGGAACGGGACAGGGGAACACCGGGGAGCTGTTTTTT.

The rearrangement joins TRBV6-5 to TRBJ1-2; the match to TRBD1 covers 7 bases. The junction had 8 bases not matched to a gene; V was cut back by 6 bases and J by 4 bases. Germline lookup yields CDR1 MNHEY and CDR2 SVGAGI. The CDR3 loop spans 14 amino acids. Here the CDR3 reads CASRNPGGSYGYTF. Here the CDR3 DNA reads TGTGCCAGCAGAAATCCAGGGGGGAGCTATGGCTACACCTTC.

The gene calls are TRBV27 and TRBJ2-5; 10 bases agree with TRBD2. V dropped 6 bases and J dropped 5; count of bases not matched to a gene: 9. Per the germline V gene, CDR1 is MNHEY and CDR2 is SMNVEV (reference sequence). This CDR3 is built from 15 residues. The CDR3 is CASRDKRGGKETQYF. The CDR3 DNA reads TGTGCCAGCAGGGACAAGCGGGGGGGCAAGGAGACCCAGTACTTC.

J is TRBJ2-1 and V is TRBV5-1; 8 nucleotides agree with TRBD1. The CDR3 is 15 amino acids. Germline V CDR1 and CDR2: SGHRS, YFSETQ. V shed 0 bases and J 10 bases; nucleotides not matched to a gene: 9. Here the CDR3 reads CASSLAGQGTDEQFF. The CDR3 bases are TGCGCCAGCAGCTTGGCTGGACAGGGCACCGACGAGCAGTTCTTC.

The chain couples TRBV7-2 to TRBJ1-2, with 7 bases lining up with TRBD1. The CDR3 sequence is 13 residues long. V lost 3 bases, J lost 3 bases, and 1 base stayed unmatched. Germline values: CDR1 SGHTA, CDR2 FQGNSA. The CDR3 DNA reads as TGTGCCAGCAGCTTGGGACAGTACTATGGCTACACCTTC. Residues: CASSLGQYYGYTF.

This chain joins TRBV6-5 and TRBJ2-7, with 11 nucleotides matching TRBD1. The germline V gene encodes CDR1 MNHEY and CDR2 SVGAGI. The CDR3 loop spans 11 amino acids. The V and J ends lost 6 bases and 12 bases, in that order; junction bases with no gene match: 4. The CDR3 sequence: CASSQGQGVYF. CDR3 in DNA: TGTGCCAGCAGCCAGGGACAGGGGGTGTACTTC.

The chain couples TRBV9 to TRBJ2-2; TRBD1 matches 8 bases. Germline V gives CDR1 SGDLS, CDR2 YYNGEE. V gave up 3 bases and J gave up 0 bases; unmatched junction bases: 4. The CDR3 contains 16 residues. This CDR3 reads CASSGDRPSNTGELFF. The CDR3 bases are TGTGCCAGCAGCGGGGACAGGCCCTCGAACACCGGGGAGCTGTTTTTT.

The chain joins TRBV6-5 to TRBJ1-1, with a weak D call TRBD1 (6 bases). The V gene lost 4 bases and the J gene lost 5 bases, with 17 bases spanning the gap. The CDR3 runs 15 residues. Germline CDR1 and CDR2: MNHEY and SVGAGI. This CDR3 is CASSFQQGGRTEAFF. In DNA, the CDR3 is TGTGCCAGCAGTTTCCAACAGGGCGGGAGGACTGAAGCTTTCTTT.

The chain couples TRBV5-1 to TRBJ2-2, with 9 bases matching TRBD2. The CDR3 runs 17 residues. J was trimmed by 3 bases and V by 0 bases; bases with no gene match: 6. CDR1 SGHRS and CDR2 YFSETQ come from the germline V gene. CDR3 nucleotide sequence: TGCGCCAGCAGCTTGGGGCTTAGCGGGGGCTACACCGGGGAGCTGTTTTTT. It codes for CASSLGLSGGYTGELFF.

V and J are TRBV4-3 and TRBJ2-3, with a possible D match to TRBD2 (6 bases). The CDR3 length is 17 residues. The V end was cut by 1 base, the J end by 0 bases, with 14 bases between. The germline CDR1 and CDR2 sequences are LGHNA and YSLEER. The chain's CDR3 is CASSQVGSGTSTDTQYF. The CDR3 nucleotides are TGCGCCAGCAGCCAAGTTGGGTCTGGGACTAGCACAGATACGCAGTATTTT.

This chain uses TRBV4-1 with TRBJ1-2; 7 nucleotides align to TRBD1. The CDR3 has 15 amino acids. V lost 3 bases and J lost 6; bases outside the gene matches: 10. Per germline, CDR1 MGHRA and CDR2 YSYEKL. This CDR3 reads CASSQPEGQADGYTF. CDR3 nucleotide sequence: TGCGCCAGCAGCCAGCCAGAAGGACAGGCGGATGGCTACACCTTC.

The V call is TRBV6-1, the J call TRBJ2-5, with 10 bases that match TRBD2. CDR3 length: 17 amino acids. The ends lost 0 bases at V and 5 bases at J; junction bases unmatched: 9. Germline V gene lookup returns CDR1 MNHNS and CDR2 SASEGT. CDR3 region: CASSEASGGVRSETQYF. In DNA form, the CDR3 reads TGTGCCAGCAGTGAAGCCAGCGGGGGGGTAAGGTCGGAGACCCAGTACTTC.

V and J are TRBV4-2 and TRBJ2-5; 12 bases match TRBD2. Trimming at V came to 0 bases and at J to 5 bases, leaving 10 bases not matched to a gene. From germline, CDR1 is LGHNA and CDR2 YNFKEQ. CDR3 length: 18 residues. CDR3 sequence: CASSQDGLAGGLRETQYF. CDR3 DNA: TGTGCCAGCAGCCAAGATGGCCTAGCGGGGGGGCTTAGGGAGACCCAGTACTTC.

The gene calls are TRBV2 and TRBJ1-4, with 9 bases lining up with TRBD1. The CDR3 sequence is 13 residues long. CDR1 SNHLY and CDR2 FYNNEI come from the germline V gene. V shed 6 bases and J 6 bases; nucleotides not matched to a gene: 2. The CDR3 nucleotides read TGTGCCAGCAGCAGGGACAGGGATGAAAAACTGTTTTTT. It is translated as CASSRDRDEKLFF.

The rearrangement links TRBV12-5 to TRBJ2-1; weak D call: TRBD1 (5 bases). Germline CDR1 LGHNT, CDR2 FRNRAP. The CDR3 is 16 amino acids. V was pared by 1 base and J by 9 bases, with 19 bases between. As DNA, the CDR3 is TGTGCTAGTGGTTTGGCCTGGACACCCTCATCGGGTGAGCAGTTCTTC. It encodes CASGLAWTPSSGEQFF.

The chain employs TRBV10-3 and TRBJ2-5; 8 bases agree with TRBD2. Germline CDR1 ENHRY, CDR2 SYGVKD. Losses at the gene ends were 6 bases for V and 2 bases for J; bases not matched to a gene: 11. The CDR3 loop spans 16 amino acids. CDR3 bases: TGTGCCATCAGGGACCAAGCGGGGGAGATACAAGAGACCCAGTACTTC. Its translation is CAIRDQAGEIQETQYF.

CDR3 sequence: CASSYSVAAWTDTQYF. CDR3 bases: TGTGCCAGCAGTTACTCGGTAGCTGCCTGGACAGATACGCAGTATTTT. The gene calls are TRBV6-5 and TRBJ2-3; D not resolved. The germline gives CDR1 MNHEY, CDR2 SVGAGI. The CDR3 covers 16 residues. V gave up 0 bases and J gave up 3 bases, with 13 bases separating them.

V usage is TRBV2 and J usage is TRBJ2-2, with 10 bases that match TRBD1. This CDR3 spans 15 amino acids. Germline CDR1 and CDR2: SNHLY and FYNNEI. V shed 4 bases and J 4 bases; nucleotides not matched to a gene: 3. CDR3 sequence reads: CASSVTGGFTGELFF. The CDR3 nucleotides read TGTGCCAGCAGTGTGACAGGGGGCTTCACCGGGGAGCTGTTTTTT.

The chain links TRBV6-1 to TRBJ2-1; 10 bases agree with TRBD2. The CDR3 covers 18 residues. The germline V gene has CDR1 MNHNS and CDR2 SASEGT. V lost 1 base to trimming and J lost 8 bases; unmatched junction nucleotides: 14. The CDR3 loop reads CASSEGQSWLAGVYEQFF. The CDR3 region has the DNA TGTGCCAGCAGTGAAGGTCAATCGTGGCTAGCGGGGGTCTATGAGCAGTTCTTC.

J is TRBJ1-1 and V is TRBV29-1; 8 bases agree with TRBD1. This CDR3 has 13 residues. Germline trimming cut 7 bases from V and 0 bases from J; bases unmatched to any gene: 4. The V gene's germline CDR1 is SQVTM and CDR2 ANQGSEA. CDR3 amino acids: CSARTGMNTEAFF. DNA of the CDR3: TGCAGCGCGAGGACAGGGATGAACACTGAAGCTTTCTTT.